The subject of this entry is one TCR beta chain. Method: immunoSEQ multiplex PCR; TCRdb's copy keeps in-frame clones and lacks some. The repertoire has roughly 100,000 clones, over 85% of them found once; the top ten carry roughly 17%. Germline CDR1 reads GTSNPN; CDR2 reads SVGIG (reference sequence). The CDR3 has 15 amino acids. Losses at the gene ends were 4 bases for V and 4 bases for J; bases not matched to a gene: 7. This sample is drawn from a study of blood T cell repertoires in COVID-19. The TCR sequence derives from an elderly woman in a cohort sampled during active COVID-19. The chain links TRBV30 to TRBJ1-4; 9 bases agree with TRBD1. Specimen: peripheral blood. The DNA for the CDR3 is TGTGCCTGGACCCCAAGGACAGGGGATAATGAAAAACTGTTTTTT. It translates to CAWTPRTGDNEKLFF.